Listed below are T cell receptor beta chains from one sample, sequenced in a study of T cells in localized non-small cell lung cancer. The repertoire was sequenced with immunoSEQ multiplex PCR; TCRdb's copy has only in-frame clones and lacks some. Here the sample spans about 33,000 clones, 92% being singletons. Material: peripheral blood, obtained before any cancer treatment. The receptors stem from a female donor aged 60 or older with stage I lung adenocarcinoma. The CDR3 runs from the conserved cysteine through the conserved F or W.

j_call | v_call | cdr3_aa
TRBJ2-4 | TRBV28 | CASSSRDRGNIQYF
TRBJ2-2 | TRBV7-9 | CASSLQATGTKTGELFF
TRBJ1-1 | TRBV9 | CASSVALNTEAFF
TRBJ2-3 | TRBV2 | CASRYGNTQYF
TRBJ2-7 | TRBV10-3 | CAISLGQGLEQYF
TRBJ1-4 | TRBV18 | CASSPREKLFF
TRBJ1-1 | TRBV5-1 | CASSPLDSLNTEAFF
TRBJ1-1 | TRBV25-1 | CASSDRSGANTEAFF
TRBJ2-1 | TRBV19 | CASSIYSGNEQFF
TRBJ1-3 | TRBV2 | CASSADSGASGNTIYF
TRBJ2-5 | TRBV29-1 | CSVSDGPSGGEETQYF
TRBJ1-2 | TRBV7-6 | CASSLEGNYGYTF
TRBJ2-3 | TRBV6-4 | CASSREQGASDTQYF
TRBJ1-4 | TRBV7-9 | CASSLGQGAHEKLFF
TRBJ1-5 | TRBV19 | CASNPRQGWNQPQHF
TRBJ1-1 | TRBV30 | CAWSASGGTEAFF
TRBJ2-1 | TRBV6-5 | CASVKQGYNEQFF
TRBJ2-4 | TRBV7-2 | CASSLVPAKNIQYF
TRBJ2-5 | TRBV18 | CASSPPRLAGGHQETQYF
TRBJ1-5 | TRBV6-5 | CASGGNRASNQPQHF
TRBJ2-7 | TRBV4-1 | CASSPEDRTYEQYF
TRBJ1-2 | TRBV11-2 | CASSPRDRAISNYGYTF
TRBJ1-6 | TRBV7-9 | CASSLTGTMGLSYNSPLHF
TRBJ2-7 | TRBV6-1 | CASSEMAPGVGFYEQYF
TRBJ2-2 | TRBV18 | CASSPGQNTGELFF
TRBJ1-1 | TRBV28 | CASSLRLENTEAFF
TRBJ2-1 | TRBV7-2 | CASSRMSSYNEQFF
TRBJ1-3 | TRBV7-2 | CASGQGTGNTIYF
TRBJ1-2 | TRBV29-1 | CSVDRTGLVSGYTF
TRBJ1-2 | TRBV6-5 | CASSRTGGKGYTF
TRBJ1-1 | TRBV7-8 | CASSLGGGLISEAFF
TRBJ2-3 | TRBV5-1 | CASSLWGSSTDTQYF
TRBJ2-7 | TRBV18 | CASSPGADLSYEQYF
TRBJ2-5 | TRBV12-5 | CASGPGQGRLGTQYF
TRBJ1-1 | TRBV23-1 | CASSQRKAERTEAFF
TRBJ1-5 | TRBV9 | CASSVGVRQPQHF
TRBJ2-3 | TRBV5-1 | CASSARDSTDTQYF
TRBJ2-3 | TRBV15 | CATSTVKDRRTDTQYF
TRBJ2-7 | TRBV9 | CASSVGAGAYEQYF
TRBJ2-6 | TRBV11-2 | CASSPGQRVLTF
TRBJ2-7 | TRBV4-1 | CASSQRMGQGIYEQYF
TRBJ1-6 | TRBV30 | CAYHRAVPNSPLHF
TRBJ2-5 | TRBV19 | CASSTTGTGRKTQYF
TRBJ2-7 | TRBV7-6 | CASSQYLGSYEQYF
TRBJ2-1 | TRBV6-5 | CASSQQGYNEQFF
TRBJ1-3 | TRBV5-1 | CASSLNSPLSGGNTIYF
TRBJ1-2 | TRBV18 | CASSAGTDFGYTF
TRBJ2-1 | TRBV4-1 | CASSQELAGGYYNEQFF
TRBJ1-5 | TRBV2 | CASSERGQGVGGNQPQHF
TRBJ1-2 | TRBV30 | CAWNPDFRASSGYGYTF
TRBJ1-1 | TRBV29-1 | CSVERIMNTEAFF
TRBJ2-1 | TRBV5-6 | CASSLGAGPNNEQFF
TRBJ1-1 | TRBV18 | CASSSGNTEAFF